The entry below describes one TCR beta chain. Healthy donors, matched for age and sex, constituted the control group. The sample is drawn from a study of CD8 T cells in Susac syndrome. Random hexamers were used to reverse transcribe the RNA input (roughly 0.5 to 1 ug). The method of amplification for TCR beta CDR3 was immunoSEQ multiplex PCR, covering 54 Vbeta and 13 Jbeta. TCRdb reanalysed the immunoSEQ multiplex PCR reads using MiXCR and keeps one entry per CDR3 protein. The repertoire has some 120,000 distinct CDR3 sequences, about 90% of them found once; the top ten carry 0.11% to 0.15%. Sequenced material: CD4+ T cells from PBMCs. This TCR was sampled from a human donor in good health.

In DNA, the CDR3 is TGTGCCAGCAGCCAAGGGATATCTGGGGCCAACGTCCTGACTTTC. Its protein product is CASSQGISGANVLTF. The chain combines TRBV14 with TRBJ2-6; D is unclear. Trimming removed 1 base from V and 1 base from J, with 5 bases in between. Germline CDR1 SGHDN, CDR2 FVKESK. The CDR3 contains 15 residues.